This T cell receptor beta chain was profiled in a study of T cells in Graves' hyperthyroidism and ophthalmopathy. Study-wide results and limits: Separating ophthalmopathy from stable hyperthyroidism was achieved by a 13 V-J model.

The TCR beta CDR3 regions underwent amplification using RNA transcripts as the source. TCR CDR3 regions were first amplified by RT-PCR with HTBI primers. Each CDR3 protein is one row after TCRdb ran MiXCR on the multiplex PCR reads. The table has under 400,000 distinct CDR3 sequences, 12% to 15% seen once. As regards this clonotype: Its cognate antigen is unknown.

There are 15 residues in the CDR3. Trimming left V 0 bases short and J 7 bases short, with 15 bases between. Germline assignment: CDR1 GTSNPN and CDR2 SVGIG (reference sequence). The sequencing sample was made of blood. The chain carries TRBV30 and TRBJ1-4; D is undetermined. The receptor was derived from a woman aged 55 to 70 with Graves' ophthalmopathy. CDR3 bases: TGTGCCTGGAGTGTAAACGACTATCGGCGTGAAAAACTGTTTTTT. Protein product: CAWSVNDYRREKLFF.